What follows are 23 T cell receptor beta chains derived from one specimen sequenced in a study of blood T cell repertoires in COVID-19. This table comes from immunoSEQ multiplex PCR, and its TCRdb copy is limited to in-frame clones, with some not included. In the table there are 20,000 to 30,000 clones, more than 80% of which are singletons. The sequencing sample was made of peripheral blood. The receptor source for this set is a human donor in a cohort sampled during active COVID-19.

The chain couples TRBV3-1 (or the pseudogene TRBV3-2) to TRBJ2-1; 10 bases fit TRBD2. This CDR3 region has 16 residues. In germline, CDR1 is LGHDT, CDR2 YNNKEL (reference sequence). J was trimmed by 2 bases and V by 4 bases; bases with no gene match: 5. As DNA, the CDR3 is TGTGCCAGCAGCCCCCGGACTAGCGGTCCCTACAATGAGCAGTTCTTC. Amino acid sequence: CASSPRTSGPYNEQFF.

This CDR3 is CASSDSSLRNTIYF. The CDR3 nucleotides are TGTGCCAGCAGTGATAGCAGTTTAAGAAACACCATATATTTT. This rearrangement joins TRBV2 to TRBJ1-3, with D unresolved. This CDR3 has 14 amino acids. V was shortened by 3 bases and J by 5 bases, with 11 bases between the two germline ends. Germline V gene lookup returns CDR1 SNHLY and CDR2 FYNNEI. The variable domain in full, completed from reference TRBV2 and TRBJ1-3, reads EPEVTQTPSHQVTQMGQEVILRCVPISNHLYFYWYRQILGQKVEFLVSFYNNEISEKSEIFDDQFSVERPDGSNFTLKIRSTKLEDSAMYFCASSDSSLRNTIYFGEGSWLTVV.

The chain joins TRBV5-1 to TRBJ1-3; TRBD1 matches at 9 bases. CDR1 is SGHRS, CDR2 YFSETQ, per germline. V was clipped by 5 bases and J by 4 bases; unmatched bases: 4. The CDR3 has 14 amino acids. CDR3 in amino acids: CASSFGTGGNTIYF. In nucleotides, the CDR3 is TGCGCCAGCAGTTTCGGGACAGGGGGAAACACCATATATTTT.

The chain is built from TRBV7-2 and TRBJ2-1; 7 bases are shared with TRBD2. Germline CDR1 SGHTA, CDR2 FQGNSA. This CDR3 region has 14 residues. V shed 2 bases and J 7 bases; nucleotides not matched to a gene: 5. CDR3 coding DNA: TGTGCCAGCAGCTTACTTGGGGGGGGGAATGAGCAGTTCTTC. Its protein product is CASSLLGGGNEQFF.

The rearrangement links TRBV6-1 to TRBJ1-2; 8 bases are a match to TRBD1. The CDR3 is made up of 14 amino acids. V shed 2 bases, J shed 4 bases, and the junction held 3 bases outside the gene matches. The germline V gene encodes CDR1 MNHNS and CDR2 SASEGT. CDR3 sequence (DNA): TGTGCCAGCAGTGAACCAGGACAGGGCTATGGCTACACCTTC. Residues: CASSEPGQGYGYTF.

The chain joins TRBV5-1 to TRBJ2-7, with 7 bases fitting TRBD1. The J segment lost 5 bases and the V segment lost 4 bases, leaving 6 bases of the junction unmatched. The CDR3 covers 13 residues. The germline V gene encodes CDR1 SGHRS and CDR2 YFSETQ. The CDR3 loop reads CASSRDSLDEQYF. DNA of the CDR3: TGCGCCAGCAGCCGGGACAGCCTCGACGAGCAGTACTTC. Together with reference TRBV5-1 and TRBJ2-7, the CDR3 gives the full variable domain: KAGVTQTPRYLIKTRGQQVTLSCSPISGHRSVSWYQQTPGQGLQFLFEYFSETQRNKGNFPGRFSGRQFSNSRSEMNVSTLELGDSALYLCASSRDSLDEQYFGPGTRLTVT.

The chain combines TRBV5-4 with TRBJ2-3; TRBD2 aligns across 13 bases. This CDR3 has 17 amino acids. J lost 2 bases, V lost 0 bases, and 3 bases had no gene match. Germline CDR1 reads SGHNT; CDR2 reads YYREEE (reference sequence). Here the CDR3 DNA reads TGTGCCAGCAGCTTGGGGACTAGCGGGGGCCCCACAGATACGCAGTATTTT. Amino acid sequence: CASSLGTSGGPTDTQYF.

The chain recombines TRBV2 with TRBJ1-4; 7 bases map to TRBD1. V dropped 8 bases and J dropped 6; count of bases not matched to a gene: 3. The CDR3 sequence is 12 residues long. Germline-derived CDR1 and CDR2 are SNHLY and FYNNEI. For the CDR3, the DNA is TGTGCCAGCTCACAGGGGTATGAAAAACTGTTTTTT. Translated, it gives CASSQGYEKLFF.

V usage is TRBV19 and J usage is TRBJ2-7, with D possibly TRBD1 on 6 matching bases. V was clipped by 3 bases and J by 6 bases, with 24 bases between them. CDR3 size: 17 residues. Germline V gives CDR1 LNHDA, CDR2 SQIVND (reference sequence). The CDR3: CASSMGAASYWPREQYF. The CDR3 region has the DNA TGTGCCAGTAGTATGGGGGCCGCCTCCTACTGGCCTCGCGAGCAGTACTTC.

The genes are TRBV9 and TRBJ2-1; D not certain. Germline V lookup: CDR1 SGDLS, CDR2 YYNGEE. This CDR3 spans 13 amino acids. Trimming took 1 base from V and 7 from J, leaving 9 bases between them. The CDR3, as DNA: TGTGCCAGCAGCGTACAGGCTATGAATGAGCAGTTCTTC. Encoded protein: CASSVQAMNEQFF.

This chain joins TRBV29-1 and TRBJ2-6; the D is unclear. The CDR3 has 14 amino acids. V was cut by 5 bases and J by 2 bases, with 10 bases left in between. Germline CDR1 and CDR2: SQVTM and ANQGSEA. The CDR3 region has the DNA TGCAGCGTTAATGACAAAGCTGGGGCCAACGTCCTGACTTTC. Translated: CSVNDKAGANVLTF.

The CDR3 reads CASSIQGQKAFF. The CDR3 region has the DNA TGTGCCAGTAGTATTCAAGGACAGAAAGCTTTCTTT. J is TRBJ1-1 and V is TRBV19, with D tentatively TRBD1 (6 bases). V was shortened by 3 bases and J by 9 bases, with 11 bases between the two germline ends. The CDR3 is 12 amino acids. Germline V gene data show CDR1 as LNHDA and CDR2 as SQIVND (reference sequence).

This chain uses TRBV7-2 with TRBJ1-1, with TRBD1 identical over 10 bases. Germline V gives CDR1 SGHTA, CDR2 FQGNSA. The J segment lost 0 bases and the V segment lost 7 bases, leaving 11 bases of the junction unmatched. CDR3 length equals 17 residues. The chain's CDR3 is CASTFGTGALMNTEAFF. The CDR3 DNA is TGTGCCAGCACCTTCGGGACAGGGGCTCTCATGAACACTGAAGCTTTCTTT.

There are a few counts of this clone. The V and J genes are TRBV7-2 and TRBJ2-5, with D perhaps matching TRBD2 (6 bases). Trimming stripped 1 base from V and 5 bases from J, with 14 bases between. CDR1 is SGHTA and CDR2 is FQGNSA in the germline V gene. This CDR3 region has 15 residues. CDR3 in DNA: TGTGCCAGCAGCTTAGTACTAGCTCTAGGGGAGACCCAGTACTTC. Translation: CASSLVLALGETQYF.

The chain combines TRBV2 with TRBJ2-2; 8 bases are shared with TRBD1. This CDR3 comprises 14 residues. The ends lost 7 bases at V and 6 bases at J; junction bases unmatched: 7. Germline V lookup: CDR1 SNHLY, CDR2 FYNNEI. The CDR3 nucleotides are TGTGCCAGCATCCAGGGGGCGCGACCCGGGGAGCTGTTTTTT. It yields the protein CASIQGARPGELFF. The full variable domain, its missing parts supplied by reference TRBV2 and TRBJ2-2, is EPEVTQTPSHQVTQMGQEVILRCVPISNHLYFYWYRQILGQKVEFLVSFYNNEISEKSEIFDDQFSVERPDGSNFTLKIRSTKLEDSAMYFCASIQGARPGELFFGEGSRLTVL.

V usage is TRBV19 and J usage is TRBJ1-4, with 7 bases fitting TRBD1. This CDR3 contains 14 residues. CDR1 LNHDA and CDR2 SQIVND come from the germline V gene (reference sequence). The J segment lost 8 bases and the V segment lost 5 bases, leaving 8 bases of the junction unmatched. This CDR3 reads CASSLDRSREKLFF. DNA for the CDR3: TGTGCCAGTAGTTTGGACAGGTCACGGGAAAAACTGTTTTTT.

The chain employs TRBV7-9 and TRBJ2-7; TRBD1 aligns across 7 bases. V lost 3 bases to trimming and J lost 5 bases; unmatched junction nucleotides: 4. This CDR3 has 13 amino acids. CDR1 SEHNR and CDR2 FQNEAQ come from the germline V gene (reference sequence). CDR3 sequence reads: CASSLTGQHEQYF. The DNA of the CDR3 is TGTGCCAGCAGCTTGACAGGGCAACACGAGCAGTACTTC. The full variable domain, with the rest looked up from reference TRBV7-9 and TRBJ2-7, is DTGVSQNPRHKITKRGQNVTFRCDPISEHNRLYWYRQTLGQGPEFLTYFQNEAQLEKSRLLSDRFSAERPKGSFSTLEIQRTEQGDSAMYLCASSLTGQHEQYFGPGTRLTVT.

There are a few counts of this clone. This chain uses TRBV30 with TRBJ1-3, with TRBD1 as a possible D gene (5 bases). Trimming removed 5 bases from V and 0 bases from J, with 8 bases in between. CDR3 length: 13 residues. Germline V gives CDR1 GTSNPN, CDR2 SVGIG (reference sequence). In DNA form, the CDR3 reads TGTGCCTGGGCAGGGAACTCTGGAAACACCATATATTTT. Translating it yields CAWAGNSGNTIYF.

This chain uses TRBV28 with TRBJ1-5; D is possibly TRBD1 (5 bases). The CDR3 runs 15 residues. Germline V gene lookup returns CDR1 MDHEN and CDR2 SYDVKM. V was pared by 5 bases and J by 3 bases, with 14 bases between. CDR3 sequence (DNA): TGTGCCAGCAGTGTCCGTGGACAACTCAATCAGCCCCAGCATTTT. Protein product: CASSVRGQLNQPQHF.

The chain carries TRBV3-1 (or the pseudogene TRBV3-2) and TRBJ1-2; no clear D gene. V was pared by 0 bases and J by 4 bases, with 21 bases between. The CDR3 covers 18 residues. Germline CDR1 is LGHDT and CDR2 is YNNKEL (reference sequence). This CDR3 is CASSQEGVSRSHAYGYTF. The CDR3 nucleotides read TGTGCCAGCAGCCAAGAAGGAGTTAGCCGCTCCCATGCCTATGGCTACACCTTC.

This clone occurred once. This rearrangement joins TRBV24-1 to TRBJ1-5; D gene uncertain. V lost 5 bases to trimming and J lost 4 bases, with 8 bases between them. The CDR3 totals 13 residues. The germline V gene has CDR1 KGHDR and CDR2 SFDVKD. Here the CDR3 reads CATSGQANQPQHF. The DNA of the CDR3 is TGTGCCACCAGTGGGCAGGCGAATCAGCCCCAGCATTTT.

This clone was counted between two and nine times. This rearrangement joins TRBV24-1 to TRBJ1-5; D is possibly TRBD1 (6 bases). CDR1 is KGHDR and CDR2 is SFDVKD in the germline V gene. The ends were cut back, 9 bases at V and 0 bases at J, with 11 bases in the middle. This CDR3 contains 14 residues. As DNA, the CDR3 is TGTGCCACCCCGGACAGATTTAGCAATCAGCCCCAGCATTTT. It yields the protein CATPDRFSNQPQHF.

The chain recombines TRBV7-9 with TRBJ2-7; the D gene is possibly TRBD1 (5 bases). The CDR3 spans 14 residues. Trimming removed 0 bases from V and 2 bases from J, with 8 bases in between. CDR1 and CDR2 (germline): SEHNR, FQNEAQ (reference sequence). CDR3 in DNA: TGTGCCAGCAGCTTAGCAGGGGCCGCCTACGAGCAGTACTTC. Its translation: CASSLAGAAYEQYF.